The 8 T cell receptor beta chains reported below all come from one sample, sequenced in a study of CD8+ T cells in alopecia areata. Extracted RNA was reverse transcribed into cDNA, the sequencing template. Here immunoSEQ multiplex PCR was the method, and the copy in TCRdb shows in-frame clones only, minus some. This table has 130,000 or so clones, roughly 50% appearing once. Sequencing used NKG2D-low CD8+ T cells sorted from blood. These receptors were collected from a human donor with alopecia areata.

This sequence joins TRBV6-4 and TRBJ1-1; 8 bases agree with TRBD1. Germline-derived CDR1 and CDR2 are MRHNA and SNTAGT. The CDR3 has 14 amino acids. J was trimmed by 1 base and V by 6 bases; bases with no gene match: 4. The CDR3 loop reads CASRDREGNTEAFF. In DNA form, the CDR3 reads TGTGCCAGCAGGGACAGGGAAGGGAACACTGAAGCTTTCTTT.

As DNA, the CDR3 is TGCAGCGTTGAATTGGGTTCAGGCACTGAAGCTTTCTTT. This codes for CSVELGSGTEAFF. V is TRBV29-1 and J is TRBJ1-1; D ambiguous. Trimming left V 2 bases short and J 4 bases short, with 11 bases between. The germline V gene has CDR1 SQVTM and CDR2 ANQGSEA. This CDR3 is 13 amino acids long.

The chain is built from TRBV29-1 and TRBJ2-1; 8 nucleotides align to TRBD2. CDR3 length: 14 amino acids. After removal of 5 bases from V and 0 bases from J, the junction contained 3 bases not matched to a gene. Germline CDR1 reads SQVTM; CDR2 reads ANQGSEA. The CDR3 region is CSVLAGSSYNEQFF. DNA of the CDR3: TGCAGCGTTCTAGCGGGCAGCTCCTACAATGAGCAGTTCTTC.

The chain has TRBV7-8 and TRBJ2-5; D is possibly TRBD2 (5 bases). The V gene's germline CDR1 is SGHVS and CDR2 FQNEAQ. V was trimmed by 11 bases and J by 3 bases, leaving 19 bases between them. The CDR3 is made up of 14 amino acids. This CDR3 reads CARTRGSYKETQYF. CDR3 nucleotide sequence: TGTGCCCGAACTAGAGGGTCATATAAAGAGACCCAGTACTTC. The variable domain in full, with the rest retrieved from reference TRBV7-8 and TRBJ2-5, is GAGVSQSPRYKVAKRGQDVALRCDPISGHVSLFWYQQALGQGPEFLTYFQNEAQLDKSGLPSDRFFAERPEGSVSTLKIQRTQQEDSAVYLCARTRGSYKETQYFGPGTRLLVL.

This rearrangement joins TRBV29-1 to TRBJ2-7, with TRBD1 matching over 7 bases. This CDR3 has 14 residues. Germline V lookup: CDR1 SQVTM, CDR2 ANQGSEA. Here the CDR3 reads CSIGGRGNLYEQYF. In nucleotides, the CDR3 is TGCAGTATTGGGGGCAGGGGGAATCTCTACGAGCAGTACTTC.

This clone was picked up a small number of times. This chain joins TRBV30 and TRBJ1-1, with TRBD1 as a possible D gene (6 bases). The V end lost 1 base, the J end lost 12 bases, and 15 bases lay between the germline ends. Germline V gives CDR1 GTSNPN, CDR2 SVGIG (reference sequence). The length of the CDR3 is 12 residues. Written as DNA, the CDR3 is TGTGCCTGGAGTGCAGGGGCCGGTGGGTCTTTCTTT. It encodes CAWSAGAGGSFF.

This chain uses TRBV29-1 with TRBJ2-5; D gene ambiguous. Germline CDR1 is SQVTM and CDR2 is ANQGSEA. This CDR3 spans 14 amino acids. Deletions cut 0 bases from V and 0 bases from J, with 8 bases between. CDR3 coding DNA: TGCAGCGTTGAAGATTACGTGTACCAAGAGACCCAGTACTTC. This encodes CSVEDYVYQETQYF.

The J gene is TRBJ2-5, the V gene TRBV30, with 9 bases fitting TRBD2. This CDR3 has 12 amino acids. V shed 7 bases, J shed 2 bases, and the junction held 2 bases outside the gene matches. Germline V gives CDR1 GTSNPN, CDR2 SVGIG (reference sequence). CDR3 loop: CALSGGQETQYF. The CDR3, as DNA: TGTGCCTTAAGCGGGGGGCAAGAGACCCAGTACTTC.